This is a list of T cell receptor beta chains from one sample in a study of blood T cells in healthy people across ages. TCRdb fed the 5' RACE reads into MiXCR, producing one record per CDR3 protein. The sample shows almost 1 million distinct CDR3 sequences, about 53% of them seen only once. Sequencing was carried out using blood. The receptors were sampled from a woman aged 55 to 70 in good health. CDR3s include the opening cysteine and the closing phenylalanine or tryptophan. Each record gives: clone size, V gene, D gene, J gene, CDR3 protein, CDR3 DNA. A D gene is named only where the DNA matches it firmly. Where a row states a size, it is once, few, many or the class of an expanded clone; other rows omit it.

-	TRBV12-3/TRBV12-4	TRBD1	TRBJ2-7	CAGSLNRGYEQYF	TGTGCCGGCAGTTTAAACAGGGGCTACGAGCAGTACTTC
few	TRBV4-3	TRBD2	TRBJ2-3	CASSQDGAGADTQYF	TGCGCCAGCAGCCAAGATGGGGCGGGAGCCGATACGCAGTATTTT
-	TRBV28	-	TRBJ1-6	CASSIRSSPLHF	TGTGCCAGCAGTATAAGGTCTTCACCCCTCCACTTT
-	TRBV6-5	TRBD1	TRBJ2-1	CASSYGTGYNEQFF	TGTGCCAGCAGTTACGGGACAGGGTACAATGAGCAGTTCTTC
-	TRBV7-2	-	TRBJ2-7	CASSRGTDHYEQYF	TGTGCCAGCAGCCGCGGGACAGACCACTACGAGCAGTACTTC
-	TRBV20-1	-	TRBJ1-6	CSARDNGVDRNSPLHF	TGCAGTGCTAGAGATAATGGGGTAGATAGGAATTCACCCCTCCACTTT
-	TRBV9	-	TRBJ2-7	CASSSGDGSSYEQYF	TGTGCCAGCAGCTCGGGGGACGGGAGCTCCTACGAGCAGTACTTC
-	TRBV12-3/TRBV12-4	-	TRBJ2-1	CASSKLGTLNNEQFF	TGTGCCAGCAGCAAACTGGGGACTCTGAACAATGAGCAGTTCTTC
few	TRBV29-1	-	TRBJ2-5	CSVGPGLGVRETQYF	TGCAGCGTTGGGCCGGGACTGGGGGTACGGGAGACCCAGTACTTC
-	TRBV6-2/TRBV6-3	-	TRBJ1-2	CASADGLPYGYTF	TGTGCCAGTGCAGACGGACTTCCGTATGGCTACACCTTC
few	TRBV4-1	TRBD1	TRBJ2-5	CASSQGRGLGQETQYF	TGCGCCAGCAGCCAAGGCAGGGGGCTTGGTCAAGAGACCCAGTACTTC
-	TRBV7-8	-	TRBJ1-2	CASSANRDWGYTF	TGTGCCAGCAGCGCAAACAGGGATTGGGGCTACACCTTC
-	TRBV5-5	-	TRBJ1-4	CASSLILGIGEKLFF	TGTGCCAGCAGCTTGATCCTGGGGATTGGTGAAAAACTGTTTTTT
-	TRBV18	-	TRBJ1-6	CASSPSGRDSPLHF	TGTGCCAGCTCACCAAGCGGAAGGGATTCACCCCTCCACTTT
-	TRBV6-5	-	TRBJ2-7	CASSSPRDSTYEQYF	TGTGCCAGCAGTTCTCCCAGGGACTCCACCTACGAGCAGTACTTC
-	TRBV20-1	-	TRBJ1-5	CSATYPGTHNQPQHF	TGCAGTGCTACCTATCCCGGGACCCACAATCAGCCCCAGCATTTT
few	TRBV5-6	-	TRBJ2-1	CASSLASGLWGHEQFF	TGTGCCAGCAGCCTGGCCAGCGGCCTTTGGGGTCATGAGCAGTTCTTC
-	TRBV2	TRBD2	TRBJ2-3	CASPRGGADTQYF	TGTGCCAGCCCCCGGGGGGGCGCAGATACGCAGTATTTT
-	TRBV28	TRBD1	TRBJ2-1	CASSTRDRGSNEQFF	TGTGCCAGCAGTACCCGGGACAGGGGTTCCAATGAGCAGTTCTTC
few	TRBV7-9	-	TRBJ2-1	CASSLETSWNEQFF	TGTGCCAGCAGCTTAGAAACTAGCTGGAATGAGCAGTTCTTC
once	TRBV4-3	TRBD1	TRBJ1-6	CASSPRTGPPSYNSPLHF	TGCGCCAGCAGCCCCCGGACAGGGCCACCCTCCTATAATTCACCCCTCCACTTT
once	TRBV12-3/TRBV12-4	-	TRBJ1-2	CASSLKGRGNYGYTF	TGTGCCAGCAGTTTAAAGGGGAGGGGTAACTATGGCTACACCTTC
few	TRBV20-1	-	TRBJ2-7	CSARTGLAGEQYF	TGCAGTGCTAGAACAGGGCTCGCGGGCGAGCAGTACTTC
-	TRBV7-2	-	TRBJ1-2	CASRIREGQGLRRYTF	TGTGCCAGCAGGATTAGAGAGGGGCAGGGCCTTAGGCGCTACACCTTC
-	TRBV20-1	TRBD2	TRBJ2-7	CSARNWGGNYEQYF	TGCAGTGCTAGAAATTGGGGGGGGAACTACGAGCAGTACTTC
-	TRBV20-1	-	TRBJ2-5	CSARAGRVQETQYF	TGCAGTGCTAGGGCGGGACGGGTACAAGAGACCCAGTACTTC
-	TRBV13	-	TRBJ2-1	CASRDRNYNEQFF	TGTGCCAGCAGGGACAGAAACTACAATGAGCAGTTCTTC
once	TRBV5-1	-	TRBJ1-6	CASRDENNRVSPLHF	TGCGCCAGCAGGGATGAAAATAACAGGGTTTCACCCCTCCACTTT
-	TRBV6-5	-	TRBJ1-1	CASSYSKWETGEMNAFF	TGTGCCAGCAGTTACTCGAAATGGGAGACGGGGGAAATGAACGCTTTCTTT
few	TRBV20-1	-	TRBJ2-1	CSAPAPTSYKAHNEQFF	TGCAGTGCTCCCGCCCCTACTAGTTATAAAGCCCACAATGAGCAGTTCTTC
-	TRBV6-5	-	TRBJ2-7	CASWPTLTSYEQYF	TGTGCCAGCTGGCCCACCCTGACCAGCTACGAGCAGTACTTC
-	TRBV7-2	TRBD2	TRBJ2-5	CASSLASGYNEQYF	TGTGCGAGCAGCTTAGCTAGCGGATACAATGAGCAGTACTTC
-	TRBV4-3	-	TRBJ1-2	CASSQDRRLSYGYTF	TGCGCCAGCAGCCAAGATCGGAGACTCTCGTATGGCTACACCTTC
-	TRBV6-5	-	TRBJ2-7	CASSYNWDPASYEQYF	TGTGCCAGCAGTTATAACTGGGACCCAGCATCCTACGAGCAGTACTTC
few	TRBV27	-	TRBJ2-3	CASSFHRDTQYF	TGTGCCAGCAGTTTTCATAGGGATACGCAGTATTTT
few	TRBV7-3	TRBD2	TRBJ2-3	CASSLEAASGGDTQYF	TGTGCCAGCAGCTTAGAAGCCGCTAGCGGGGGAGATACGCAGTATTTT
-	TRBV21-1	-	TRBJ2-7	CASSSFPFGREQYF	TGTGCCAGCAGCAGTTTCCCCTTTGGGAGGGAGCAGTACTTC
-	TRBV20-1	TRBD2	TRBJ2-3	CSARTASGRTGTDTQYF	TGCAGTGCTAGAACTGCTAGCGGGAGGACGGGCACAGATACGCAGTATTTT
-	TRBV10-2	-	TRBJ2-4	CASKQGYIQYF	TGCGCCAGCAAGCAGGGATACATTCAGTACTTC
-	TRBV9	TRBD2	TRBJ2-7	CASSTSGKPYEQYF	TGTGCCAGCAGCACTAGCGGGAAACCCTACGAGCAGTACTTC
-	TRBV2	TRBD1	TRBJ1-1	CASILGQGYTEAFF	TGTGCCAGCATTCTAGGACAGGGCTACACTGAAGCTTTCTTT
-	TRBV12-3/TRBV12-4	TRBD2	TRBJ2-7	CASSFRLALYF	TGTGCCAGCAGTTTTCGACTAGCACTGTACTTC
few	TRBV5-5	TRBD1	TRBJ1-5	CASSLDRTGYQPQHF	TGTGCCAGCAGCTTGGATCGGACAGGGTACCAGCCCCAGCATTTT
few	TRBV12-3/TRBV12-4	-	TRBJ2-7	CASSLELGPYEQYF	TGTGCCAGCAGCCTCGAATTGGGCCCTTACGAGCAGTACTTC
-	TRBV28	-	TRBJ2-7	CASSLSDSTEQYF	TGTGCCAGCAGTTTAAGCGACAGTACCGAGCAGTACTTC
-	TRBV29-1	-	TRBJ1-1	CSANQGQEAFF	TGCAGCGCCAATCAAGGACAGGAAGCTTTCTTT
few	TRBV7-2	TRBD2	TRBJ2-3	CASSLVHWGTRSSDTQYF	TGTGCCAGCAGCTTAGTGCATTGGGGGACTAGGTCTTCAGATACGCAGTATTTT
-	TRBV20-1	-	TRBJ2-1	CSAPDGGLSSYNEQFF	TGCAGTGCCCCCGACGGGGGGCTAAGCTCCTACAATGAGCAGTTCTTC
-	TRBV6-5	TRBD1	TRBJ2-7	CASSHLDRTDEQYF	TGTGCCAGCAGTCACCTGGACAGGACCGACGAGCAGTACTTC
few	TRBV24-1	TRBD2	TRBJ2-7	CATSDPLAEPYEQYF	TGTGCCACCAGTGATCCACTAGCGGAGCCCTACGAGCAGTACTTC